Shown below are 8 T cell receptor beta chains from a single sample sequenced in a study of T-cell reconstitution after alpha-beta-depleted transplantation in children. It was with unique molecular identifiers that the TCRbeta library was prepared. Using its own MiXCR run on the PCR reads, TCRdb lists one record per CDR3 protein. The sample carries 15,000 to 20,000 distinct CDR3 sequences, around 8.3% recorded once. This specimen was PBMCs, mostly from graft donor cells, taken 60 days after TCRalphabeta/CD19-depleted stem cell transplant. Every receptor here comes from a boy under two years old who had a stem cell transplant for Wiskott-Aldrich syndrome, so the T cells may come from the graft donor.

This clonotype was seen a handful of times. The V call is TRBV29-1, the J call TRBJ2-3; maybe TRBD2 (6 bases). Germline assignment: CDR1 SQVTM and CDR2 ANQGSEA. This CDR3 has 16 amino acids. Trimming took 6 bases from V and 2 from J, leaving 21 bases between them. CDR3 region: CSVGGLPTFNTDTQYF. CDR3 sequence (DNA): TGCAGCGTGGGAGGCCTCCCGACCTTCAACACAGATACGCAGTATTTT.

A few counts support this clonotype. This CDR3 is CASSWYRGPSCGYTF. The CDR3 DNA is TGTGCCAGCAGCTGGTACAGGGGACCCTCCTGTGGCTACACCTTC. The chain recombines TRBV7-9 with TRBJ1-2; the match to TRBD1 covers 7 bases. There are 15 residues in the CDR3. The germline CDR1 and CDR2 sequences are SEHNR and FQNEAQ (reference sequence). Unmatched junction bases numbered 12, after V lost 4 bases and J lost 7 bases.

This clonotype was picked up many times. The chain recombines TRBV12-3 or TRBV12-4 with TRBJ1-5; D unresolved. This CDR3 spans 15 amino acids. The ends were cut back, 0 bases at V and 3 bases at J, with 9 bases in the middle. The CDR3 DNA reads TGTGCCAGCAGTTTAGCGCAACGGGTCAATCAGCCCCAGCATTTT. This sequence encodes CASSLAQRVNQPQHF.

The sample holds many counts of this clonotype. V gene TRBV27 combines with J gene TRBJ1-5, with D perhaps TRBD1 (5 bases). The CDR3 totals 19 residues. Between the trimmed V and J ends, which lost 4 bases and 0 bases, there was a span of 22 bases. From germline, CDR1 is MNHEY and CDR2 SMNVEV (reference sequence). This CDR3 is CASSSFRPGLRYSNQPQHF. For the CDR3, the DNA is TGTGCCAGCAGTTCTTTCAGACCAGGGTTGCGGTATAGCAATCAGCCCCAGCATTTT.

This clonotype was observed at least ten times. The chain couples TRBV5-1 to TRBJ1-1; a possible D gene is TRBD1 (5 bases). This CDR3 is 13 amino acids long. Germline V gene sequence: CDR1 SGHRS, CDR2 YFSETQ. Trimming cost V 2 bases and J 7 bases, with 12 bases left between them. CDR3 bases: TGCGCCAGCAGCTTCCCGGACATTGGTGAAGCTTTCTTT. Protein product: CASSFPDIGEAFF.

The sample holds a few counts of this clonotype. The chain recombines TRBV5-1 with TRBJ1-2; no clear D gene. This CDR3 is 16 amino acids long. Trimming took 5 bases from V and 0 from J, leaving 17 bases between them. Germline V gives CDR1 SGHRS, CDR2 YFSETQ. The CDR3 spells CASRVWADGANYGYTF. CDR3 coding DNA: TGCGCCAGCAGAGTTTGGGCCGATGGAGCTAACTATGGCTACACCTTC.

Written as DNA, the CDR3 is TGTGCCAGCAGCTTGGGCCCTAGCGCCTCCTACAATGAGCAGTTCTTC. Translated, it gives CASSLGPSASYNEQFF. The chain couples TRBV7-7 to TRBJ2-1, with a tentative D call TRBD2 (6 bases). V lost 3 bases, J lost 0 bases, and 12 bases lay in between. This CDR3 spans 16 amino acids. In germline, CDR1 is SSHAT, CDR2 FNYEAQ (reference sequence).

The chain links TRBV29-1 to TRBJ2-4; 10 nucleotides agree with TRBD1. V shed 7 bases and J 11 bases; nucleotides not matched to a gene: 8. The CDR3 has 12 amino acids. The V gene's germline CDR1 is SQVTM and CDR2 ANQGSEA. Here the CDR3 reads CSGGETGGVQYF. DNA for the CDR3: TGCAGCGGAGGTGAGACAGGGGGCGTTCAGTACTTC. The variable domain in full, completed from reference TRBV29-1 and TRBJ2-4, reads SAVISQKPSRDICQRGTSLTIQCQVDSQVTMMFWYRQQPGQSLTLIATANQGSEATYESGFVIDKFPISRPNLTFSTLTVSNMSPEDSSIYLCSGGETGGVQYFGAGTRLSVL.